This paragraph reports one T cell receptor (beta chain). This entry is derived from a study of T cell responses to AZD1222 COVID-19 vaccine. Sequencing was performed with immunoSEQ multiplex PCR; in TCRdb, only in-frame clones are kept and a portion is missing. The data contain roughly 110,000 clones, roughly 88% of them singletons. The specimen was peripheral blood, collected 28 days after the second AZD1222 dose. This clonotype originated in an adult who received the AZD1222 COVID-19 vaccine.

The CDR3 loop is CASSWGQGSEAFF. CDR3 in DNA: TGTGCCAGCAGCTGGGGACAGGGTTCTGAAGCTTTCTTT. The chain combines TRBV7-2 with TRBJ1-1; TRBD1 aligns across 9 bases. J lost 6 bases, V lost 4 bases, and 3 bases had no gene match. The CDR3 extends over 13 amino acids. From germline, CDR1 is SGHTA and CDR2 FQGNSA.